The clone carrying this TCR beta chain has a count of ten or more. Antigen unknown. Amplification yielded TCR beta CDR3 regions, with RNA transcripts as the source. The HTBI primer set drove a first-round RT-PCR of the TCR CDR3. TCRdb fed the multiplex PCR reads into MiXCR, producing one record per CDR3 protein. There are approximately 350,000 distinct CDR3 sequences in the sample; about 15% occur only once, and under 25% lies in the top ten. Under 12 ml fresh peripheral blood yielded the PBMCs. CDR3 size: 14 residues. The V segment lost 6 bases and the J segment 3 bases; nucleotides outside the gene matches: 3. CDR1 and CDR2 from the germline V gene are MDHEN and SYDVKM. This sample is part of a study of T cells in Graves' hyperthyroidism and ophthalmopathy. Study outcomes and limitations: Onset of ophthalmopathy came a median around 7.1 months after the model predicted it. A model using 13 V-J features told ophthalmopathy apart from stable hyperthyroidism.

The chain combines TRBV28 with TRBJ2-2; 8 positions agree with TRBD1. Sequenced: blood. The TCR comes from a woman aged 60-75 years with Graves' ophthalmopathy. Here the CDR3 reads CASSRTGYTGELFF. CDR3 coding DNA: TGTGCCAGCAGCAGGACAGGGTACACCGGGGAGCTGTTTTTT.